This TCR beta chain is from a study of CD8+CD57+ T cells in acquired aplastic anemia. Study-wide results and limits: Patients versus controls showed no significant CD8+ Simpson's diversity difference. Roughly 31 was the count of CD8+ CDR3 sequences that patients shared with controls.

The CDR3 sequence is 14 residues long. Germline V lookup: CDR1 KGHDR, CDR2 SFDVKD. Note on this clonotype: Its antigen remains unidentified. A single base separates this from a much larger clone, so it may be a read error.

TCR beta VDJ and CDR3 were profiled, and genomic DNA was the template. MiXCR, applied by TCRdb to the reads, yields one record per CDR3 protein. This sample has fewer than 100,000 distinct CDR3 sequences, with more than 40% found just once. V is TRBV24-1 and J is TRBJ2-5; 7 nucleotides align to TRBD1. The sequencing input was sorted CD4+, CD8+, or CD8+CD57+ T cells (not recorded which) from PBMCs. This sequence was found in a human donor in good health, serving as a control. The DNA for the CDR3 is TGTGCCATCAGTGATCGACAGGGACAAGAGACCCAGTACTTC. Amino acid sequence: CAISDRQGQETQYF.